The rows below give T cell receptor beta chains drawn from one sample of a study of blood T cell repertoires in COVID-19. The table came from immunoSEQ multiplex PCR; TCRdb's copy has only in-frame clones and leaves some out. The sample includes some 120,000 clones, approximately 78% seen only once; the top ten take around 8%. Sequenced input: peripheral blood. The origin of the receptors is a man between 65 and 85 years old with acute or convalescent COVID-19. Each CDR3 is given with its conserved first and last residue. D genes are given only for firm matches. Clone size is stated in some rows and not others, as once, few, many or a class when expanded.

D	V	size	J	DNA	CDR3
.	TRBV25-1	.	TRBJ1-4	TGTGCCAGCGGTAGAAACCAGGGACTGAGTAATGAAAAACTGTTTTTT	CASGRNQGLSNEKLFF
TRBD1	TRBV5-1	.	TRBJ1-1	TGCGCCAGCAGCGGGACAGGGAGGACTGAAGCTTTCTTT	CASSGTGRTEAFF
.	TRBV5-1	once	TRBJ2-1	TGCGCCAGCAGCTTGGACAGTAGCTCCTACAATGAGCAGTTCTTC	CASSLDSSSYNEQFF
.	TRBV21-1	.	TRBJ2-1	TGTGCCAGCACTGACTTTCGCAATGAGCAGTTCTTC	CASTDFRNEQFF
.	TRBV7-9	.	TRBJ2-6	TGTGCCAGCAGCCGCGCGTCGTCTGGGGCCAACGTCCTGACTTTC	CASSRASSGANVLTF
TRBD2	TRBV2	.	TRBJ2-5	TGTGCCAGCACTCCCACCCCGGGACTAGTGCTCAGGGAGACCCAGTACTTC	CASTPTPGLVLRETQYF
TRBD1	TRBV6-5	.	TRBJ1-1	TGTGCCAGCAGTCTGACAGGGAGGACTGAAGCTTTCTTT	CASSLTGRTEAFF
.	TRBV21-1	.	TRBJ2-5	TGTGCCAGCAAACCTAGCGAGGGCCAAGAGACCCAGTACTTC	CASKPSEGQETQYF
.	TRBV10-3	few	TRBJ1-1	TGTGCCATCGGAGCGAACTCTCTGAACACTGAAGCTTTCTTT	CAIGANSLNTEAFF
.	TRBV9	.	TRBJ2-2	TGTGCCAGCAGCGTCGGTAGTCCCGGGGAGCTGTTTTTT	CASSVGSPGELFF
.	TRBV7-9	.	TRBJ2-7	TGTGCCAGCAGCAAGAGCTCCTACGAGCAGTACTTC	CASSKSSYEQYF